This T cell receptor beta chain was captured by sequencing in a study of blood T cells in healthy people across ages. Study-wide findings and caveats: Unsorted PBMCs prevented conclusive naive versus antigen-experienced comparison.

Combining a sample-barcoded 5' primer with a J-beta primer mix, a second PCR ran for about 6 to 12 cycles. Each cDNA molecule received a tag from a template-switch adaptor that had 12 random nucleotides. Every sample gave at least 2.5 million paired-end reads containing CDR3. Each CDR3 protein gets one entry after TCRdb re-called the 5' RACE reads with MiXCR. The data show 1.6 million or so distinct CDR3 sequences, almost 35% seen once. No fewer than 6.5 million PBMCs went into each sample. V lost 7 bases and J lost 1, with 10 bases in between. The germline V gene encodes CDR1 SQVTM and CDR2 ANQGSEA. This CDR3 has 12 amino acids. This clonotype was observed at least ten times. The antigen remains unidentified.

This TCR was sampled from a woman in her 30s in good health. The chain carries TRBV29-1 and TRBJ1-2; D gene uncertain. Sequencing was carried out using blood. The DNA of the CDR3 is TGCAGCGCGGACTCTTATAACTATGGCTACACCTTC. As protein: CSADSYNYGYTF.